Listed below are T cell receptor beta chains from one sample, sequenced in a study of T cells in Graves' hyperthyroidism and ophthalmopathy. TCRdb independently ran MiXCR on the multiplex PCR reads; one entry per CDR3 protein. The table lists some 530,000 distinct CDR3 sequences, roughly 23% of them singletons. The sequencing input was blood. The receptors stem from a woman between 70 and 85 years old with Graves' ophthalmopathy. The CDR3 runs from the conserved cysteine through the conserved F or W. Each record gives: J gene, V gene, CDR3 protein.

TRBJ2-3 TRBV7-2 CASSRPGGLSTDTQYF
TRBJ1-2 TRBV12-3/TRBV12-4 CASSFGGANYGYTF
TRBJ1-1 TRBV6-2/TRBV6-3 CASSIPAGVNTEAFF
TRBJ1-6 TRBV30 CAWNVANNSPLHF
TRBJ2-7 TRBV12-3/TRBV12-4 CASSLGTSLSYEQYF
TRBJ2-3 TRBV28 CASSPSFRDTQYF
TRBJ2-1 TRBV29-1 CSQGDRYNEQFF
TRBJ2-7 TRBV24-1 CATSDFYEQYF
TRBJ2-5 TRBV7-2 CASSPRTGREETQYF
TRBJ2-7 TRBV10-3 CAAQRDTYGYEQYF
TRBJ1-1 TRBV19 CASSANRGWNTEAFF
TRBJ2-5 TRBV11-2 CASSFVDGETQYF
TRBJ1-4 TRBV11-2 CASSLTPSTGKLFF
TRBJ1-2 TRBV5-5 CASSKDRVVNYGYTF
TRBJ2-2 TRBV9 CASSVSVSAGELFF
TRBJ2-3 TRBV27 CASSSRTQRASTDTQYF
TRBJ1-5 TRBV12-3/TRBV12-4 CASGDRGNQPQHF
TRBJ1-5 TRBV3-1 CASSQDGRGYQPQHF
TRBJ2-3 TRBV6-2/TRBV6-3 CASSSGLLAGASDTQYF
TRBJ1-3 TRBV18 CASSPPENSGNTIYF
TRBJ2-5 TRBV11-2 CASSIGVRRETQYF
TRBJ2-3 TRBV19 CASSPPDSTDTQYF
TRBJ1-2 TRBV30 CAWKTGAFYGYTF
TRBJ2-7 TRBV5-6 CASSLYGYAYEQYF
TRBJ1-6 TRBV6-5 CASSLRTGPSPLHF
TRBJ2-7 TRBV7-9 CASSLETDEQYF
TRBJ1-2 TRBV28 CASSLRTGISGYTF
TRBJ2-7 TRBV10-2 CASSELAGGRGEQYF